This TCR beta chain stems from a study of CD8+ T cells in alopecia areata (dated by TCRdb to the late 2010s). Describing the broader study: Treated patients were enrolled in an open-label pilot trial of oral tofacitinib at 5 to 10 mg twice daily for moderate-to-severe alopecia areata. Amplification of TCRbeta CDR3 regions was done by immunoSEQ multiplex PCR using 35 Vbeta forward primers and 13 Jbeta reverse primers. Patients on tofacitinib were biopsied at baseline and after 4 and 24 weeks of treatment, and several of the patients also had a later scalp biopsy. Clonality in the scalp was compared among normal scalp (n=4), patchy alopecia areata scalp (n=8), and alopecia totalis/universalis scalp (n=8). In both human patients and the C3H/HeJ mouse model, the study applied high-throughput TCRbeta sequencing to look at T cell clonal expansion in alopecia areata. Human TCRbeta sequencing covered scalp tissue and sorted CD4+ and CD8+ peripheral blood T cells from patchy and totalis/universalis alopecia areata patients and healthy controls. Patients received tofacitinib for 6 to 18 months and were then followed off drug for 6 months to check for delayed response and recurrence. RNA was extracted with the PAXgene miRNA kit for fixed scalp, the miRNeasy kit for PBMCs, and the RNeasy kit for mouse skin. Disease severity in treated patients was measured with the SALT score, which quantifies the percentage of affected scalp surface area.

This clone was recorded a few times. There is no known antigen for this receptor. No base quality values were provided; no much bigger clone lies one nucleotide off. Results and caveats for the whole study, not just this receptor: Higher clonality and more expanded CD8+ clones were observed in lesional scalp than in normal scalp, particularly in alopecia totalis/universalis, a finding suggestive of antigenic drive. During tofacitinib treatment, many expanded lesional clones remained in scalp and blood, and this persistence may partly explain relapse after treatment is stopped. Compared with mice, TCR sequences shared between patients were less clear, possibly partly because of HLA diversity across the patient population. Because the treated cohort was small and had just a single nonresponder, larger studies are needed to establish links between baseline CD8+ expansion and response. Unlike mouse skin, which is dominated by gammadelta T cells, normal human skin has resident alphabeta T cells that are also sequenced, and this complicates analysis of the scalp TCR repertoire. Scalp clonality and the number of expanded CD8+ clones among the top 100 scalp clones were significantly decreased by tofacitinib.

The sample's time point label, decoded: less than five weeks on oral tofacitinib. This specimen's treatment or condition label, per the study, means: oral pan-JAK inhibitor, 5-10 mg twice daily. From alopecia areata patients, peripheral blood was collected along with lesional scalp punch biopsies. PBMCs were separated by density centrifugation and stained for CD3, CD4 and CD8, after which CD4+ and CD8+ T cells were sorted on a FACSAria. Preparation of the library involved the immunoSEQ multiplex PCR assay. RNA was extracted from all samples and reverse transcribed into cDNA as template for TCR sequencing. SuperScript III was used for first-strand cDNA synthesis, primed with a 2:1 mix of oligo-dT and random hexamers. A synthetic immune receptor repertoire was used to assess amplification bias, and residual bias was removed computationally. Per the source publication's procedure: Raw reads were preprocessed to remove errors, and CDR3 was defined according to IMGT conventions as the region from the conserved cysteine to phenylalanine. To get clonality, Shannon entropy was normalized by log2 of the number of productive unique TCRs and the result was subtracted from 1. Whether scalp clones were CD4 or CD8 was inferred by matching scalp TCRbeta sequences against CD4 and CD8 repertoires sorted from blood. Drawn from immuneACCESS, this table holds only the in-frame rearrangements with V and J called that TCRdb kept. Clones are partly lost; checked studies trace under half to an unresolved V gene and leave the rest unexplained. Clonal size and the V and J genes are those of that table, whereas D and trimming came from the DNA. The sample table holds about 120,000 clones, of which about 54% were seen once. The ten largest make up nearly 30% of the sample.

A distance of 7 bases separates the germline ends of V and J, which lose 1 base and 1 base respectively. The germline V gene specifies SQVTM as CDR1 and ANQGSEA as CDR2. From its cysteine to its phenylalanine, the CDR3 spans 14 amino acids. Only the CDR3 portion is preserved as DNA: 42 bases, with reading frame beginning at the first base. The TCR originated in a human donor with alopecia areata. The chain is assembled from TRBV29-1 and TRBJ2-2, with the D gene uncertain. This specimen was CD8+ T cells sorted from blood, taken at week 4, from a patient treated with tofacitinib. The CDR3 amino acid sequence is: CSVEGRLNTGELFF. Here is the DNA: TGCAGCGTTGAAGGCAGGTTGAACACCGGGGAGCTGTTTTTT.